This record covers a single TCR beta chain. The source of the sample is a study of cytomegalovirus exposure and HLA in healthy donors. The PCR had 60 Vbeta and 13 Jbeta primers. Only in-frame clones appear in the TCRdb table, and some are missing; sequencing was by immunoSEQ multiplex PCR. The table shows 190,000 or so clones, with 80% occurring only once. The specimen sequenced was PBMCs. The receptor's source is a boy aged 5-17 years in good health and CMV-seronegative.

The chain's CDR3 is CASSRATVGYTF. The CDR3 DNA reads TGTGCCAGCAGCCGCGCCACAGTGGGCTACACCTTC. This chain joins TRBV28 and TRBJ1-2; D is uncertain. CDR1 and CDR2 (germline): MDHEN, SYDVKM. The CDR3 runs 12 residues. Trimming removed 6 bases at V and 8 bases at J, with 13 bases between.